This T cell receptor (beta chain) was obtained from a study of spatial heterogeneity in lung cancer. Study overall: Matched bulk RNA-seq provided a T cell module score, and TCR transcript counts in tumor regions correlated strongly with it. General study points: Nonsynonymous mutation counts, ubiquitous and regional, were tracked by the respective counts of ubiquitous and regional expanded TCRs. In tumors, expanded intratumoral alpha and beta TCR counts tracked mutation counts.

Time point indicated: sample taken at primary tumor resection. Material for sequencing was whole RNA from tumor, nontumor lung or frozen PBMC, left unsorted. In regard to this clonotype: Its antigen is currently unknown.

Every TCR cDNA molecule carried a tag that served as a unique molecular identifier. TCRdb redid the calling of the 5' RACE reads with MiXCR, one entry per CDR3 protein. The sample has 9,500 to 11,000 distinct CDR3 sequences; 8% are singletons. Trimming removed 3 bases from V and 7 bases from J; junction bases left unmatched: 9. Per germline, CDR1 SNHLY and CDR2 FYNNEI. The CDR3 spans 16 residues. The sequencing used lung tumor tissue, collected at surgery. The clonotype was recovered from a male donor with early-stage non-small cell lung cancer. The chain is built from TRBV2 and TRBJ2-1, with TRBD2 matching over 10 bases. CDR3 region: CASSELSGGDSNEQFF. In nucleotides, the CDR3 is TGTGCCAGCAGTGAGTTAAGCGGGGGGGATTCAAATGAGCAGTTCTTC.